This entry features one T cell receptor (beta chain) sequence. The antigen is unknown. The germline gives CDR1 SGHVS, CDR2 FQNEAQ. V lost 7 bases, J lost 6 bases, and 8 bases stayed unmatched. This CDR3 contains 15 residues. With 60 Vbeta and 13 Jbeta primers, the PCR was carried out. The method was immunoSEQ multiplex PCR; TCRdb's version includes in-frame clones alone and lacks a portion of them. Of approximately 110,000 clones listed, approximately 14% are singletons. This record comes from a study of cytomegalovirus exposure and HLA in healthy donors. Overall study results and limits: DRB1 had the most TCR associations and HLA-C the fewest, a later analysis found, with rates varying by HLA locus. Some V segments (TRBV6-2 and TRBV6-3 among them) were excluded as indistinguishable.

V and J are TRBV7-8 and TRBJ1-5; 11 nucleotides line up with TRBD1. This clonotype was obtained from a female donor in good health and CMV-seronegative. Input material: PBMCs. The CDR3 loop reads CASTLGTGGGQPQHF. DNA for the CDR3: TGTGCCAGCACCCTTGGGACAGGGGGAGGTCAGCCCCAGCATTTT.